These 20 T cell receptor beta chains share one sample of origin, sequenced in a study of T-cell reconstitution after alpha-beta-depleted transplantation in children. Preparation of the TCRbeta library involved a method that used unique molecular identifiers. TCRdb analysed the PCR reads with MiXCR anew, one entry per CDR3 protein. The table has hundreds of thousands of distinct CDR3 sequences, approximately 16% seen once. Sample: PBMCs from the stem cell graft donor, taken from the stem cell graft. The receptors here all came from a human donor who donated a stem cell graft to a child with acute myeloid leukemia.

This clonotype was recorded at least ten times. The chain couples TRBV29-1 to TRBJ1-4; 8 bases align to TRBD1. Germline values: CDR1 SQVTM, CDR2 ANQGSEA. V was clipped by 4 bases and J by 7 bases; unmatched bases: 2. The CDR3 extends over 12 amino acids. Here the CDR3 reads CSVVTGGEKLFF. The CDR3, as DNA: TGCAGCGTTGTAACAGGGGGTGAAAAACTGTTTTTT.

There are many counts of this clonotype. J is TRBJ1-2 and V is TRBV6-5; weak D call: TRBD1 (6 bases). The CDR3 consists of 11 residues. Per germline, CDR1 MNHEY and CDR2 SVGAGI. Trimming shortened V by 8 bases and J by 4 bases, and 8 bases separated the two germline ends. CDR3 sequence reads: CASGTLYGYTF. CDR3 DNA sequence: TGTGCCAGCGGGACACTCTATGGCTACACCTTC.

The J gene is TRBJ1-1, the V gene TRBV7-9, with D perhaps TRBD1 (6 bases). The germline V gene has CDR1 SEHNR and CDR2 FQNEAQ (reference sequence). The V gene lost 5 bases and the J gene lost 1 base, with 14 bases spanning the gap. The CDR3 loop spans 15 amino acids. The CDR3 is CASSPSGRGNTEAFF. The CDR3 nucleotides are TGTGCCAGCAGCCCTAGTGGCAGGGGGAACACTGAAGCTTTCTTT. The full variable domain, its missing parts supplied by reference TRBV7-9 and TRBJ1-1, is DTGVSQNPRHKITKRGQNVTFRCDPISEHNRLYWYRQTLGQGPEFLTYFQNEAQLEKSRLLSDRFSAERPKGSFSTLEIQRTEQGDSAMYLCASSPSGRGNTEAFFGQGTRLTVV.

This clonotype was observed at least ten times. The chain is built from TRBV12-3 or TRBV12-4 and TRBJ2-1; 11 bases are a match to TRBD2. The CDR3 totals 15 residues. V gave up 3 bases and J gave up 6 bases; unmatched junction bases: 4. Here the CDR3 reads CASSFIAGGPNEQFF. CDR3 in DNA: TGTGCCAGCAGTTTTATAGCGGGGGGGCCCAATGAGCAGTTCTTC.

This clonotype was counted ten times or more. CDR3 coding DNA: TGTGCCAGCAGTTTAAACAGGGAAGGACGTCAGCCCCAGCATTTT. It translates to CASSLNREGRQPQHF. The chain couples TRBV12-3 or TRBV12-4 to TRBJ1-5, with a tentative D call TRBD1 (6 bases). The CDR3 contains 15 residues. V gave up 2 bases and J gave up 6 bases, with 14 bases separating them.

This clonotype came up many times. The genes are TRBV6-5 and TRBJ1-1, with D perhaps TRBD1 (6 bases). The CDR3 consists of 12 residues. Germline V gene sequence: CDR1 MNHEY, CDR2 SVGAGI. Trimming pared 7 bases from V and 7 bases from J, leaving 13 bases between. The CDR3, as DNA: TGTGCCAGCAACAACGAGGGGGTTGAAGCTTTCTTT. It is translated as CASNNEGVEAFF.

This clonotype has a single count. A much larger clone is a single base away; this may be a read error. The V call is TRBV20-1, the J call TRBJ1-1; unclear D gene. The CDR3 contains 12 residues. CDR1 is DFQATT and CDR2 is SNEGSKA in the germline V gene (reference sequence). As DNA, the CDR3 is TGCAGTGCGGATAGGGCGAACACTGAACCTTTCTTT. Translation gives CSADRANTEPFF.

The rearrangement uses TRBV6-2 or TRBV6-3 and TRBJ2-3; perhaps D is TRBD1 or TRBD2 (6 bases each). The CDR3 covers 16 residues. Per germline, CDR1 MNHEY and CDR2 SVGEGT. Trimming removed 5 bases from V and 1 base from J, with 16 bases in between. The CDR3 sequence: CASSPSGGPGTDTQYF. DNA for the CDR3: TGTGCCAGCAGTCCTTCTGGGGGGCCTGGCACAGATACGCAGTATTTT.

This clonotype was counted only a few times. This chain uses TRBV7-9 with TRBJ1-4; 7 bases line up with TRBD1. J lost 8 bases, V lost 5 bases, and 8 bases had no gene match. This CDR3 is 14 amino acids long. CDR1 SEHNR and CDR2 FQNEAQ come from the germline V gene (reference sequence). The CDR3 region has the DNA TGTGCCAGCAGCCTCACAGGGGCGGTGGAAAAACTGTTTTTT. Amino acid sequence: CASSLTGAVEKLFF.

A few counts support this clonotype. The chain carries TRBV20-1 and TRBJ2-1; maybe TRBD2 (7 bases). Germline V gene sequence: CDR1 DFQATT, CDR2 SNEGSKA (reference sequence). The V end lost 2 bases, the J end lost 6 bases, and 17 bases lay between the germline ends. The length of the CDR3 is 15 residues. CDR3 DNA: TGCAGTGCTAGAAAACGGGGGGCGCATGGCAATGAGCAGTTCTTC. This translates into CSARKRGAHGNEQFF.

This clonotype was observed many times. The V call is TRBV12-3 or TRBV12-4, the J call TRBJ2-2; possible D gene TRBD1, 6 bases. CDR3 length: 14 residues. V was trimmed by 5 bases and J by 1 base, leaving 8 bases between them. The CDR3 sequence: CASSPTGNTGELFF. The CDR3 nucleotides are TGTGCCAGCAGTCCGACAGGGAACACCGGGGAGCTGTTTTTT.

This clonotype was counted ten times or more. The chain recombines TRBV5-5 with TRBJ2-7; D assignment may be TRBD1 or TRBD2 (5 bases each). This CDR3 is 15 amino acids long. The germline V gene has CDR1 SGHKS and CDR2 YYEKEE (reference sequence). V lost 2 bases and J 3 bases, leaving 15 bases between the germline ends. CDR3 nucleotide sequence: TGTGCCAGCAGCTTAGGACGGCAGGGAGACTACGAGCAGTACTTC. Translation gives CASSLGRQGDYEQYF.

This CDR3 reads CASSYWSLGSYGYTF. CDR3 coding DNA: TGTGCCAGCAGCTATTGGTCCCTGGGATCCTATGGCTACACCTTC. The gene calls are TRBV7-2 and TRBJ1-2; D unclear. V was trimmed by 4 bases and J by 4 bases, leaving 16 bases between them. Germline CDR1 and CDR2: SGHTA and FQGNSA. This CDR3 has 15 residues.

In its sample, this clonotype was seen a few times. The chain joins TRBV9 to TRBJ2-2; D is possibly TRBD2 (6 bases). V was cut by 7 bases and J by 5 bases, with 9 bases left in between. Germline CDR1 reads SGDLS; CDR2 reads YYNGEE. CDR3 length: 12 residues. For the CDR3, the DNA is TGTGCCAGCCAGGAGGGAACCGGGGAGCTGTTTTTT. This gives the protein CASQEGTGELFF.

This clonotype was detected many times. The CDR3 region has the DNA TGCAGTGCTAGTTATGGGACAGGGTACAATCAGCCCCAGCATTTT. Translation gives CSASYGTGYNQPQHF. The chain uses TRBV20-1 and TRBJ1-5; 9 positions agree with TRBD1. The germline CDR1 and CDR2 sequences are DFQATT and SNEGSKA (reference sequence). This CDR3 is built from 15 residues. J gave up 3 bases and V 3 bases, and 6 bases lay outside the gene matches.

This clonotype has just a few counts. This chain uses TRBV6-1 with TRBJ2-5; TRBD2 matches at 12 bases. Germline CDR1 and CDR2: MNHNS and SASEGT. This CDR3 contains 16 residues. V lost 5 bases, J lost 2 bases, and 6 bases stayed unmatched. DNA for the CDR3: TGTGCCAGCAGTCCCCGACTAGCGGGGGCGCAAGAGACCCAGTACTTC. Its protein is CASSPRLAGAQETQYF.

Written as DNA, the CDR3 is TGTGCCAGCAGCCTCTCTGGGTCTCACACTGAAGCTTTCTTT. Amino acid sequence: CASSLSGSHTEAFF. The rearrangement joins TRBV5-6 to TRBJ1-1; D is uncertain. Trimming cost V 4 bases and J 3 bases, with 13 bases left between them. CDR1 and CDR2 from the germline V gene are SGHDT and YYEEEE. This CDR3 has 14 amino acids.

This clonotype has only a few counts. This chain uses TRBV7-2 with TRBJ2-3, with D tentatively TRBD2 (7 bases). Germline V gene data show CDR1 as SGHTA and CDR2 as FQGNSA. V lost 6 bases, J lost 3 bases, and 19 bases lay in between. The CDR3 spans 16 residues. The DNA for the CDR3 is TGTGCCAGCAGAATAGGGGGGGGCCCCCGGACAGATACGCAGTATTTT. Its protein product is CASRIGGGPRTDTQYF.

This clonotype was seen ten or more times. V usage is TRBV15 and J usage is TRBJ2-1, with TRBD1 matching over 7 bases. Germline loops: CDR1 LNHNV, CDR2 YYDKDF (reference sequence). Unmatched junction bases numbered 7, after V lost 3 bases and J lost 5 bases. The CDR3 has 15 residues. The CDR3 DNA is TGTGCCACCAGCAGCGACAGGGAAATCGACAATGAGCAGTTCTTC. Protein sequence: CATSSDREIDNEQFF.

This sequence joins TRBV29-1 and TRBJ2-7; 11 bases line up with TRBD1. J gave up 5 bases and V 6 bases, and 6 bases lay outside the gene matches. This CDR3 spans 13 amino acids. The germline CDR1 and CDR2 sequences are SQVTM and ANQGSEA. This CDR3 reads CSVGDRGFHEQYF. The CDR3 coding sequence is TGCAGCGTCGGGGACAGGGGGTTCCACGAGCAGTACTTC.